The T cell receptor beta chain described here comes from a study of Graves' ophthalmopathy and Graves' hyperthyroidism (dated by TCRdb to 2016 to 2019). Regarding the research as a whole: Peripheral blood was collected before any treatment was given, at the time of initial diagnosis. The study used signatures of the TCR beta repertoire to tell Graves' ophthalmopathy apart from Graves' hyperthyroidism and to predict which patients would progress to ophthalmopathy. In total, around 130 blood samples were TCR-sequenced: some 43 ophthalmopathy, approximately 80 hyperthyroidism and approximately 17 hyperthyroidism-to-ophthalmopathy patients. To explore V-J signatures that separate ophthalmopathy from hyperthyroidism, a discovery set of about a hundred patients was enrolled, consisting of roughly 45 with ophthalmopathy and about 60 with stable hyperthyroidism. An independent validation cohort was composed of about 20 hyperthyroidism patients and 15 to 17 patients who later progressed from hyperthyroidism to ophthalmopathy. T-cell repertoires of thyroid tissue and blood were compared in five or six hyperthyroidism patients. Following sampling, methimazole starting at 30 mg daily was administered to hyperthyroidism patients, and high-dose intravenous methylprednisolone was administered to ophthalmopathy patients. The study at large found these results: In validation, the model predicted ophthalmopathy progression with more than 55% sensitivity and 72.22% specificity; 12 predicted patients were CT-confirmed with GO in a median of around 6 months. No statistical method was used to set the sample size in advance, and the investigators knew which group each participant was assigned to. Most expanded thyroid clonotypes with a frequency above 0.001 also appeared in blood, which suggests that blood repertoires may reflect the immune response in the thyroid. In cross-validation, the 13-signature model distinguished ophthalmopathy from stable hyperthyroidism with approximately 90% sensitivity and about 81% specificity, while in the test set the corresponding values were around 79% and 71%.

From a lookup of the germline V gene, CDR1 and CDR2 are SGHAT and FQNNGV. The junction carries 12 bases between V and J, which are trimmed by 5 bases and 5 bases respectively. There are 14 amino acids in the CDR3, from cysteine to phenylalanine inclusive. The DNA shown is the 42-base CDR3, in frame from base 1. For repertoire sequencing, TCR beta CDR3 regions were amplified from RNA transcripts. A first-round RT-PCR used HTBI primers with the Qiagen OneStep RT-PCR kit, followed by a second-round multiplex PCR, size selection and purification. Sequencing of the libraries was carried out on an Illumina HiSeq2000 in paired-end mode with 100 bp reads. The authors' pipeline ran thus. SOAPnuke was used to process the reads, throwing out any read that had adapters, had uncalled bases, had a mean Phred below 15, or lacked an exact constant-primer or identifier match. High-quality paired reads were merged with COPE v1.2.5. Unique nucleotide sequences were defined as clonotypes and aligned to IMGT TRB V, D and J references using MiTCR v1.1. Only V-J combinations with frequency above 0.0001 were analysed, covering approximately 99% of repertoires. A TCR clonal expansion and chaos score per V-J combination was defined as the ratio of F50 clonal expansion to chaos observed in the TCRdist matrix. Welch's t-statistics and random forest were used to reduce the features to 10 to 15 V-J combinations, which were then used as input to a naive Bayes classifier. Thyroid-blood repertoire similarity was quantified with the Morisita-Horn index. The public reads were quality trimmed at Q25 with fastp and then assembled into clones with MiXCR by TCRdb, keeping productive beta chains. Here each entry gathers all rows of one CDR3 protein and keeps the most common genes and DNA. The V and J calls come from TCRdb's annotation, not from the publication. The sample table lists 600,000 to 700,000 distinct CDR3 sequences, approximately 39% of them with a count of one. The biggest ten clones account for 3% to 4% of the sample.

Patients with ophthalmopathy had moderately to severely active disease, with a Clinical Activity Score of 3 or more, a NOSPECS grade of 4 or more, and a disease duration of less than 3 months. Patients were excluded if they had other autoimmune diseases, uncontrolled infections, pregnancy or lactation. Clinical symptoms, serum thyroxine, TRAb, thyroid ultrasound and orbital computed tomography were used for diagnosis. PBMCs were isolated from approximately 10 ml of fresh peripheral blood by Ficoll-Paque density gradient centrifugation. Total RNA was extracted with Trizol reagent and quality-checked on an Agilent 2100 Bioanalyzer. This clonotype was detected only a few times. There is no known antigen for this receptor. There are no base qualities to consult, and no much larger clone falls within one base.

Material for sequencing was peripheral blood. This TCR was recovered from an adult man with Graves' ophthalmopathy. The chain uses TRBV11-2 and TRBJ2-2, with a weak D call of TRBD2 (6 bases match). At the DNA level, the sequence is TGTGCCAGCAGCCGGGGACTTCAGACCGGGGAGCTGTTTTTT. It codes for CASSRGLQTGELFF.